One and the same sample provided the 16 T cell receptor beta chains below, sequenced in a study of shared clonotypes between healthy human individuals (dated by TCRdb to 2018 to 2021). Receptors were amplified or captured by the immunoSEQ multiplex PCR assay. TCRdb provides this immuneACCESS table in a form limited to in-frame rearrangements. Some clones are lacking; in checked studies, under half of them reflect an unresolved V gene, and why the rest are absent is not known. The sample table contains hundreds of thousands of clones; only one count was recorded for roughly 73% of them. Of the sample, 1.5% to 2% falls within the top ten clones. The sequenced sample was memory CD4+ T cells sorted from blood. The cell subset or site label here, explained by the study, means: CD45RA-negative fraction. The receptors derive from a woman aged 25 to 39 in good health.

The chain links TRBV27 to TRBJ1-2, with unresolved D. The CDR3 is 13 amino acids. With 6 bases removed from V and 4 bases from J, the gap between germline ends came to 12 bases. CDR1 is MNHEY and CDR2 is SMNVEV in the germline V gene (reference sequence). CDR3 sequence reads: CASSGQPPYGYTF. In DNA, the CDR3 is TGTGCCAGCAGCGGCCAGCCTCCCTATGGCTACACCTTC.

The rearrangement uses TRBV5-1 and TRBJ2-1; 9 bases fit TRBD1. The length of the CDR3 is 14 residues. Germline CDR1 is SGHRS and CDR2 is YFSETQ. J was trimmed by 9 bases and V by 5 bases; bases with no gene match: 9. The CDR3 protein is CASRGTGFGIEQFF. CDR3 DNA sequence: TGCGCCAGCAGGGGGACAGGGTTTGGAATTGAGCAGTTCTTC.

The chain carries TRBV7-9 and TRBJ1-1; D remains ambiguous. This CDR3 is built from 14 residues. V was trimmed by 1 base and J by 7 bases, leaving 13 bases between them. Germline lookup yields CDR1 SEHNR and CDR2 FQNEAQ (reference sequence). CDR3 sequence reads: CASSLGLVRFEAFF. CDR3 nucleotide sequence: TGTGCCAGCAGCTTAGGATTAGTCAGGTTTGAAGCTTTCTTT. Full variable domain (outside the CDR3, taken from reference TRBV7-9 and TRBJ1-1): DTGVSQNPRHKITKRGQNVTFRCDPISEHNRLYWYRQTLGQGPEFLTYFQNEAQLEKSRLLSDRFSAERPKGSFSTLEIQRTEQGDSAMYLCASSLGLVRFEAFFGQGTRLTVV.

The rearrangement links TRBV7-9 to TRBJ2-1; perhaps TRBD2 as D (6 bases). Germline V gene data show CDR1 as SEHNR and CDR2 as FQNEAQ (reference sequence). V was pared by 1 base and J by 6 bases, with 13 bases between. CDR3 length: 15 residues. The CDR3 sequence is CASSLGGTPRNEQFF. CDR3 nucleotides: TGTGCCAGCAGCTTAGGGGGGACTCCACGCAATGAGCAGTTCTTC. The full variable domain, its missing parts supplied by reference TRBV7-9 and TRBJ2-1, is DTGVSQNPRHKITKRGQNVTFRCDPISEHNRLYWYRQTLGQGPEFLTYFQNEAQLEKSRLLSDRFSAERPKGSFSTLEIQRTEQGDSAMYLCASSLGGTPRNEQFFGPGTRLTVL.

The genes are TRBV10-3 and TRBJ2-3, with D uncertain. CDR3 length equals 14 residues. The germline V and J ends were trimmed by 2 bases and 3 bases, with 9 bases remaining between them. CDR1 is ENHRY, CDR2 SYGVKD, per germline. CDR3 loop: CAISEGTVTDTQYF. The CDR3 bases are TGTGCCATCAGTGAGGGAACAGTAACAGATACGCAGTATTTT.

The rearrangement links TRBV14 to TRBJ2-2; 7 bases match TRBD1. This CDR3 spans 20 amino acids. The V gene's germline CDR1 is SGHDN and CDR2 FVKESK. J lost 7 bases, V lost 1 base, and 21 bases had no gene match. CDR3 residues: CASSQGTGLTSIRWGGELFF. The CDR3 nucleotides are TGTGCCAGCAGCCAAGGGACAGGCCTGACCTCAATCCGATGGGGCGGGGAGCTGTTTTTT. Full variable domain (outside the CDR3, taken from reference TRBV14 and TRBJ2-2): EAGVTQFPSHSVIEKGQTVTLRCDPISGHDNLYWYRRVMGKEIKFLLHFVKESKQDESGMPNNRFLAERTGGTYSTLKVQPAELEDSGVYFCASSQGTGLTSIRWGGELFFGEGSRLTVL.

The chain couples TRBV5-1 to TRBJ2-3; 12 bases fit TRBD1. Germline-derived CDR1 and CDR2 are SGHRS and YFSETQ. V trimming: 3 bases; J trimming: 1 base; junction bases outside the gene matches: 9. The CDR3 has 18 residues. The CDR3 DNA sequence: TGCGCCAGCAGCTATACCGGGACAGGGGGCTCCGGCACAGATACGCAGTATTTT. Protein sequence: CASSYTGTGGSGTDTQYF.

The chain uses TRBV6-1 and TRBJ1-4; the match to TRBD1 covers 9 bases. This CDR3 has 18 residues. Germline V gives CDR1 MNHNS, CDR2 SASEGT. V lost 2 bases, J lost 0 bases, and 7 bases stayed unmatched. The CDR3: CASSETGTGLPTNEKLFF. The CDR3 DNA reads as TGTGCCAGCAGTGAAACCGGGACAGGGCTTCCAACTAATGAAAAACTGTTTTTT.

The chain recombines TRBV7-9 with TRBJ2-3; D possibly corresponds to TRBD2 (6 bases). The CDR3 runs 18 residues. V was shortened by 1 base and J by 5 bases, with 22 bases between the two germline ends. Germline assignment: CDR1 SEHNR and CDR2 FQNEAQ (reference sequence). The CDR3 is CASSLEGGRPRKGDTQYF. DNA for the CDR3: TGTGCCAGCAGCTTAGAAGGAGGGAGACCTAGGAAAGGAGATACGCAGTATTTT.

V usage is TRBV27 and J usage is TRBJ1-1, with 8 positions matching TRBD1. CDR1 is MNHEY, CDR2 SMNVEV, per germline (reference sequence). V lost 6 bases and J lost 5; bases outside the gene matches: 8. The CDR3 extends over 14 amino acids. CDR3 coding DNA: TGTGCCAGCAGACGACAGGGGTTAAGAACTGAAGCTTTCTTT. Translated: CASRRQGLRTEAFF.

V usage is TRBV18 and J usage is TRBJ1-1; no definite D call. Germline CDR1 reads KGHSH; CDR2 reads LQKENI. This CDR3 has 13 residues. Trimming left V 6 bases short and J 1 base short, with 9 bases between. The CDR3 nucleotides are TGTGCCAGCTCCCTAGATAGGAACACTGAAGCTTTCTTT. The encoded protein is CASSLDRNTEAFF.

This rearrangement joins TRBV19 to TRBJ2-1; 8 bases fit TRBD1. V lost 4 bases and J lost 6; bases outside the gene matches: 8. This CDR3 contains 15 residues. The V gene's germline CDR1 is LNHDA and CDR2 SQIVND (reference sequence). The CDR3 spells CASSTSRQGTNEQFF. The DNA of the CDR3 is TGTGCCAGTAGTACCTCCAGACAGGGGACCAATGAGCAGTTCTTC.

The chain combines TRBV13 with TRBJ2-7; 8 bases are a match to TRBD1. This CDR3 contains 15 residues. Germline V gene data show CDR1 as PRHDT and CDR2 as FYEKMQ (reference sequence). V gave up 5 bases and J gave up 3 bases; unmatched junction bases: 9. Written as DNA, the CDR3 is TGTGCCAGCAGCCACCGGGACAGGTTGATCTACGAGCAGTACTTC. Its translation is CASSHRDRLIYEQYF.

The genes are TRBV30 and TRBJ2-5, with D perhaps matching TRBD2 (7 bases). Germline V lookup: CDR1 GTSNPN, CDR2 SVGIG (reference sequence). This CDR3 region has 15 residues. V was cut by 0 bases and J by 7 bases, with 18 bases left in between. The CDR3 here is CAWSVAGGGGGTQYF. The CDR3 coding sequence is TGTGCCTGGAGTGTAGCGGGCGGGGGCGGGGGGACCCAGTACTTC.

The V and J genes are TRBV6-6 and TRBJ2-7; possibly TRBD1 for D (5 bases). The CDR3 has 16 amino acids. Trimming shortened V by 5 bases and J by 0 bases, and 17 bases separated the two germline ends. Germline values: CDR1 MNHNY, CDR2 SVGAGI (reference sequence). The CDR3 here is CASSGARAVSSYEQYF. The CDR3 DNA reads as TGTGCCAGCAGTGGGGCACGGGCCGTTAGCTCCTACGAGCAGTACTTC.

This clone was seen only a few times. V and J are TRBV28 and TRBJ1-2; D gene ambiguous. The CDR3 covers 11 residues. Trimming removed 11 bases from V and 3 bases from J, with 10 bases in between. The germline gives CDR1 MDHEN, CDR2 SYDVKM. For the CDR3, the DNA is TGTGCCCTCGGGTGGGACTATGGCTACACCTTC. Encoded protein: CALGWDYGYTF.